This T cell receptor beta chain was captured by sequencing in a study of immune heterogeneity within non-small cell lung tumors. The authors used around 0.55 ug of bulk tumor genomic DNA per sample as template. Biopsy collection occurred during surgery, with several far-apart biopsies per primary tumor. Each patient presented with untreated, newly diagnosed non-small cell lung cancer and received curative surgery. TCR beta CDR3 amplification used multiplex PCR with 32 V and 13 J primers. TCRdb passed the multiplex PCR reads through MiXCR, listing each CDR3 protein once. The repertoire includes roughly 12,000 distinct CDR3 sequences, about 22% of them detected once, and roughly 4.2% sits in the top ten. By proportion, this clonotype is medium-sized. Its antigen is not identified. Overall study findings and caveats: Largely distinct from one individual patient to the next were the high-frequency T-cell receptor beta clonotypes.

The receptor comes from a man in his 60s with non-small cell lung cancer. Sequenced sample: lung tumor tissue.

Written as DNA, the CDR3 is TGTGCCAGCAGTTACAGAGGGAGGGCGGTAGCCGAGTATTCACCCCTCCACTTT. This sequence encodes CASSYRGRAVAEYSPLHF. The genes are TRBV6-1 and TRBJ1-6; no definite D call. There are 18 residues in the CDR3. V lost 5 bases, J lost 8 bases, and 25 bases lay in between. CDR1 and CDR2 (germline): MNHNS, SASEGT.